These 32 T cell receptor beta chains were all obtained from the same sample, sequenced in a study of naive and memory T cell subsets. Study conclusions and caveats: Possibly reflecting memory cells re-expressing CD45RA, a few larger clonotypes occurred in naive repertoires, especially CD8.

No antigens are known for them. The beta constant-region primer was an equimolar mix of two oligonucleotides covering TRBC1 and TRBC2. Ligated cDNA was amplified by four rounds of PCR with nested alpha and beta constant-region primers and SP2. TCRdb itself ran the UMI-ligation and nested PCR reads through MiXCR, one entry per CDR3 protein. The repertoire consists of roughly 100,000 distinct CDR3 sequences, with approximately 11% occurring once and the leading ten covering just over 0.13%. What was sequenced was naive CD4+ T cells from blood. These receptor sequences come from a human donor in good health.

This clonotype has just a few counts. The V and J genes are TRBV2 and TRBJ2-5, with a possible D match to TRBD2 (5 bases). The CDR3 consists of 12 residues. The germline V and J ends were trimmed by 7 bases and 4 bases, with 10 bases remaining between them. Germline CDR1 reads SNHLY; CDR2 reads FYNNEI. Here the CDR3 DNA reads TGTGCCAGCAACCTGAGGGTAGAGACCCAGTACTTC. Residues: CASNLRVETQYF.

This clonotype was seen a few times. The chain joins TRBV18 to TRBJ2-3, with D perhaps TRBD2 (6 bases). This CDR3 has 14 amino acids. With 8 bases removed from V and 5 bases from J, the gap between germline ends came to 17 bases. CDR1 and CDR2 from the germline V gene are KGHSH and LQKENI. In nucleotides, the CDR3 is TGTGCCAGCACGCCGGACACGGGGGTAGATACGCAGTATTTT. Translated, it gives CASTPDTGVDTQYF.

The rearrangement links TRBV7-2 to TRBJ1-1; 7 nucleotides align to TRBD1. The CDR3 consists of 12 residues. The junction had 7 bases not matched to a gene; V was cut back by 5 bases and J by 10 bases. Germline V gene lookup returns CDR1 SGHTA and CDR2 FQGNSA. In DNA form, the CDR3 reads TGTGCCAGCAGCCGCCCACAGGGGCGAGCTTTCTTT. Amino acid sequence: CASSRPQGRAFF. The full variable domain, rest sourced from reference TRBV7-2 and TRBJ1-1, is GAGVSQSPSNKVTEKGKDVELRCDPISGHTALYWYRQSLGQGLEFLIYFQGNSAPDKSGLPSDRFSAERTGGSVSTLTIQRTQQEDSAVYLCASSRPQGRAFFGQGTRLTVV.

Many counts were recorded for this clonotype. The rearrangement joins TRBV29-1 to TRBJ2-1; 11 bases are a match to TRBD2. In germline, CDR1 is SQVTM, CDR2 ANQGSEA. The CDR3 runs to 12 residues. The V segment lost 7 bases and the J segment 10 bases; nucleotides outside the gene matches: 6. The CDR3 DNA reads as TGCAGCGAACTAGCGGGGGTAGGAGAGCAGTTCTTC. This encodes CSELAGVGEQFF.

This clonotype appeared many times. This chain joins TRBV7-6 and TRBJ2-3, with 7 bases lining up with TRBD2. The J segment lost 4 bases and the V segment lost 1 base, leaving 8 bases of the junction unmatched. The CDR3 is made up of 16 amino acids. Germline V gene lookup returns CDR1 SGHVS and CDR2 FNYEAQ. CDR3 in amino acids: CASSLGGAGEADTQYF. The CDR3 DNA reads TGTGCCAGCAGCTTAGGAGGGGCGGGGGAGGCAGATACGCAGTATTTT.

The genes are TRBV11-2 and TRBJ2-6; no clear D. Trimming removed 1 base at V and 1 base at J, with 5 bases between. The CDR3 runs 15 residues. Germline assignment: CDR1 SGHAT and CDR2 FQNNGV. Here the CDR3 reads CASSLVHSGANVLTF. The CDR3 nucleotides read TGTGCCAGCAGCTTAGTACATTCTGGGGCCAACGTCCTGACTTTC.

The V gene is TRBV3-1, the J gene TRBJ1-4; 8 nucleotides match TRBD1. The germline CDR1 and CDR2 sequences are LGHDT and YNNKEL (reference sequence). V trimming: 4 bases; J trimming: 7 bases; junction bases outside the gene matches: 8. This CDR3 is built from 15 residues. The CDR3 DNA is TGTGCCAGCAGCCCCACCCCAGGGGGCAGTGAAAAACTGTTTTTT. Its protein product is CASSPTPGGSEKLFF. Full variable domain (rest looked up from reference TRBV3-1 and TRBJ1-4): DTAVSQTPKYLVTQMGNDKSIKCEQNLGHDTMYWYKQDSKKFLKIMFSYNNKELIINETVPNRFSPKSPDKAHLNLHINSLELGDSAVYFCASSPTPGGSEKLFFGSGTQLSVL.

This clonotype was picked up a small number of times. The rearrangement joins TRBV5-1 to TRBJ2-1; 7 positions match TRBD1. The CDR3 has 13 amino acids. V was clipped by 4 bases and J by 11 bases; unmatched bases: 9. Germline values: CDR1 SGHRS, CDR2 YFSETQ. CDR3 protein: CASSADDREKQFF. Written as DNA, the CDR3 is TGCGCCAGCAGCGCAGACGACAGGGAGAAGCAGTTCTTC.

This sequence joins TRBV20-1 and TRBJ2-7; D possibly corresponds to TRBD1 (6 bases). Germline V gene lookup returns CDR1 DFQATT and CDR2 SNEGSKA (reference sequence). Between the trimmed V and J ends, which lost 3 bases and 5 bases, there was a span of 17 bases. The CDR3 spans 14 residues. CDR3 loop: CSASRDKRPNEQYF. Written as DNA, the CDR3 is TGCAGTGCTAGTCGGGACAAAAGGCCTAACGAGCAGTACTTC.

Only a few counts were recorded for this clonotype. The V gene is TRBV12-3 or TRBV12-4, the J gene TRBJ2-7; weak D call: TRBD2 (5 bases). V shed 6 bases and J shed 7 bases, with 19 bases lying between them. CDR3 length: 14 amino acids. The CDR3 bases are TGTGCCAGCAGGGCTCAGAATGATCCGGGGGAGCAGTACTTC. Amino acid sequence: CASRAQNDPGEQYF.

The genes are TRBV6-2 or TRBV6-3 and TRBJ2-1, with a tentative D call TRBD1 (6 bases). CDR1 and CDR2 from the germline V gene are MNHEY and SVGEGT. The CDR3 is 16 residues long. Trimming removed 2 bases at V and 12 bases at J, with 23 bases between. The CDR3 nucleotides read TGTGCCAGCAGTTACCGCGTGGGTATGGGGGCCTATGGGCAGTTCTTC. Its protein product is CASSYRVGMGAYGQFF.

This clonotype has ten or more counts. The chain is built from TRBV20-1 and TRBJ1-2; tentative D call: TRBD1 (6 bases). The germline V and J ends were trimmed by 3 bases and 1 base, with 9 bases remaining between them. This CDR3 is 13 amino acids long. The V gene's germline CDR1 is DFQATT and CDR2 SNEGSKA (reference sequence). CDR3 DNA sequence: TGCAGTGCTAGGTTCAGGGGTAACTATGGCTACACCTTC. Amino acid sequence: CSARFRGNYGYTF.

In this sample, this clonotype turned up a few times. The V call is TRBV2, the J call TRBJ1-6, with D uncertain. CDR1 is SNHLY, CDR2 FYNNEI, per germline. Trimming left V 8 bases short and J 9 bases short, with 14 bases between. This CDR3 has 13 amino acids. The CDR3 nucleotides read TGTGCCAGCGCACGGGGAAGCGGTTCACCCCTCCACTTT. Translating gives CASARGSGSPLHF. The full variable domain, in which reference TRBV2 and TRBJ1-6 provide the parts outside the CDR3, is EPEVTQTPSHQVTQMGQEVILRCVPISNHLYFYWYRQILGQKVEFLVSFYNNEISEKSEIFDDQFSVERPDGSNFTLKIRSTKLEDSAMYFCASARGSGSPLHFGNGTRLTVT.

J is TRBJ1-5 and V is TRBV6-1, with 7 bases identical to TRBD1. Germline V gene data show CDR1 as MNHNS and CDR2 as SASEGT. V trimming: 6 bases; J trimming: 7 bases; junction bases outside the gene matches: 6. This CDR3 has 13 residues. CDR3 sequence: CASRGQAEQPQHF. The DNA for the CDR3 is TGTGCCAGCAGAGGACAGGCAGAGCAGCCCCAGCATTTT.

The sample holds many counts of this clonotype. The CDR3 protein is CASSPTSLAYNEQFF. The CDR3 DNA reads as TGTGCCAGCAGCCCGACTAGTCTCGCCTACAATGAGCAGTTCTTC. The chain has TRBV28 and TRBJ2-1; weak D call: TRBD2 (6 bases). This CDR3 has 15 amino acids. V shed 6 bases and J shed 2 bases, with 14 bases lying between them. Per the germline V gene, CDR1 is MDHEN and CDR2 is SYDVKM.

This clonotype has just a few counts. This chain joins TRBV19 and TRBJ2-1; 7 bases agree with TRBD2. Losses at the gene ends were 8 bases for V and 0 bases for J; bases not matched to a gene: 7. Germline V gives CDR1 LNHDA, CDR2 SQIVND (reference sequence). The CDR3 sequence is 15 residues long. The CDR3 loop reads CASVLTSASYNEQFF. The CDR3 coding sequence is TGTGCCAGTGTCCTCACTAGCGCCTCCTACAATGAGCAGTTCTTC. Filled out from reference TRBV19 and TRBJ2-1, the complete variable domain reads DGGITQSPKYLFRKEGQNVTLSCEQNLNHDAMYWYRQDPGQGLRLIYYSQIVNDFQKGDIAEGYSVSREKKESFPLTVTSAQKNPTAFYLCASVLTSASYNEQFFGPGTRLTVL.

V and J are TRBV18 and TRBJ1-2, with D unresolved. Germline assignment: CDR1 KGHSH and CDR2 LQKENI. This CDR3 has 14 amino acids. Trimming took off 4 bases at V and 8 bases at J, with 17 bases between the two ends. CDR3 residues: CASSLSVLTDGYTF. The CDR3 nucleotides are TGTGCCAGCTCACTTAGCGTTCTAACTGACGGCTACACCTTC.

This clonotype was found many times. The chain couples TRBV27 to TRBJ1-1, with D perhaps matching TRBD1 (6 bases). Germline CDR1 is MNHEY and CDR2 is SMNVEV (reference sequence). The CDR3 consists of 21 residues. The V end lost 3 bases, the J end lost 12 bases, and 41 bases lay between the germline ends. CDR3 DNA sequence: TGTGCCAGCAGTTTTTTGGGTAGTACAGGGAAGAAGGAGGATCGAAAGGGCTTGACTTTCTTT. It specifies CASSFLGSTGKKEDRKGLTFF.

This clonotype was observed many times. The chain recombines TRBV20-1 with TRBJ2-7; weak D call: TRBD2 (6 bases). This CDR3 has 14 amino acids. V gave up 3 bases and J gave up 7 bases, with 19 bases separating them. Looked up from germline, CDR1 is DFQATT and CDR2 is SNEGSKA (reference sequence). The CDR3 loop reads CSASSGVRVWEQYF. CDR3 bases: TGCAGTGCTAGTTCGGGGGTACGGGTCTGGGAGCAGTACTTC.

This chain joins TRBV15 and TRBJ1-3; D unresolved. Trimming pared 0 bases from V and 5 bases from J, leaving 11 bases between. The CDR3 loop spans 15 amino acids. The V gene's germline CDR1 is LNHNV and CDR2 YYDKDF (reference sequence). The CDR3 reads CATSRDPPRRNTIYF. The DNA of the CDR3 is TGTGCCACCAGCAGAGATCCCCCCCGGCGAAACACCATATATTTT. Combining the CDR3 with reference TRBV15 and TRBJ1-3 gives the whole variable domain DAMVIQNPRYQVTQFGKPVTLSCSQTLNHNVMYWYQQKSSQAPKLLFHYYDKDFNNEADTPDNFQSRRPNTSFCFLDIRSPGLGDTAMYLCATSRDPPRRNTIYFGEGSWLTVV.

This clonotype has a count of ten or more. The V gene is TRBV6-2 or TRBV6-3, the J gene TRBJ1-1; D is ambiguous. This CDR3 contains 11 residues. The V end was cut by 6 bases, the J end by 5 bases, with 7 bases between. Germline loops: CDR1 MNHEY, CDR2 SVGEGT. The CDR3 DNA follows: TGTGCCAGCAGCCTTCAGACTGAAGCTTTCTTT. This codes for CASSLQTEAFF.

Only a few counts were recorded for this clonotype. The V gene is TRBV20-1, the J gene TRBJ2-3, with TRBD2 matching over 13 bases. Germline assignment: CDR1 DFQATT and CDR2 SNEGSKA (reference sequence). The junction had 6 bases not matched to a gene; V was cut back by 4 bases and J by 2 bases. The CDR3 loop spans 16 amino acids. The CDR3 nucleotides are TGCAGTGCTACCCAGACTAGCGGGGGGAACACAGATACGCAGTATTTT. It is translated as CSATQTSGGNTDTQYF.

The V call is TRBV30, the J call TRBJ1-4, with 8 bases fitting TRBD1. This CDR3 contains 13 residues. V shed 5 bases, J shed 3 bases, and the junction held 2 bases outside the gene matches. Looked up from germline, CDR1 is GTSNPN and CDR2 is SVGIG (reference sequence). CDR3 residues: CAWQGAANEKLFF. CDR3 in DNA: TGTGCCTGGCAGGGGGCAGCTAATGAAAAACTGTTTTTT. The full variable domain, rest sourced from reference TRBV30 and TRBJ1-4, is SQTIHQWPATLVQPVGSPLSLECTVEGTSNPNLYWYRQAAGRGLQLLFYSVGIGQISSEVPQNLSASRPQDRQFILSSKKLLLSDSGFYLCAWQGAANEKLFFGSGTQLSVL.

The chain employs TRBV6-1 and TRBJ2-2, with D tentatively TRBD1 or TRBD2 (5 bases each). CDR1 MNHNS and CDR2 SASEGT come from the germline V gene. V was clipped by 7 bases and J by 0 bases, with 18 bases between them. This CDR3 is 17 amino acids long. CDR3 nucleotide sequence: TGTGCCAGCACCCTACGTCTCGGGGCGTCGAACACCGGGGAGCTGTTTTTT. Translated: CASTLRLGASNTGELFF.

The V call is TRBV28, the J call TRBJ2-2; TRBD2 matches at 14 bases. Trimming cost V 6 bases and J 3 bases; bases outside gene matches: 6. From germline, CDR1 is MDHEN and CDR2 SYDVKM. CDR3 length equals 17 residues. CDR3 sequence: CASSRTSGGFHTGELFF. The CDR3 bases are TGTGCCAGCAGCCGGACTAGCGGGGGGTTCCACACCGGGGAGCTGTTTTTT.

The CDR3 region is CASSLAGSGGGGYTF. The CDR3, as DNA: TGTGCCAGCAGCCTTGCCGGGTCAGGGGGTGGTGGCTACACCTTC. The chain carries TRBV7-2 and TRBJ1-2, with 7 bases lining up with TRBD1. CDR1 SGHTA and CDR2 FQGNSA come from the germline V gene. V trimming: 5 bases; J trimming: 7 bases; junction bases outside the gene matches: 13. The CDR3 has 15 amino acids. Together with reference TRBV7-2 and TRBJ1-2, the CDR3 gives the full variable domain: GAGVSQSPSNKVTEKGKDVELRCDPISGHTALYWYRQSLGQGLEFLIYFQGNSAPDKSGLPSDRFSAERTGGSVSTLTIQRTQQEDSAVYLCASSLAGSGGGGYTFGSGTRLTVV.

The rearrangement joins TRBV6-5 to TRBJ1-3; 9 nucleotides align to TRBD1. Germline CDR1 is MNHEY and CDR2 is SVGAGI. The V gene end was trimmed by 6 bases and the J gene end by 9 bases; junction bases not matched to a gene: 12. This CDR3 spans 15 amino acids. CDR3 amino acids: CASRRAGQGGGTIYF. In nucleotides, the CDR3 is TGTGCCAGCAGACGAGCGGGACAGGGCGGAGGCACCATATATTTT.

The CDR3 region has the DNA TGTGCCAGCAGTTTCAGGGGACTACCCGGGGACGTGGATACGCAGTATTTT. The encoded protein is CASSFRGLPGDVDTQYF. V usage is TRBV28 and J usage is TRBJ2-3; D is possibly TRBD2 (7 bases). Per germline, CDR1 MDHEN and CDR2 SYDVKM. V was shortened by 3 bases and J by 6 bases, with 22 bases between the two germline ends. The CDR3 is made up of 17 amino acids.

This clonotype came up many times. The chain is built from TRBV29-1 and TRBJ2-3; tentatively, D is TRBD1 (5 bases). Germline CDR1 SQVTM, CDR2 ANQGSEA. This CDR3 is 10 amino acids long. V was pared by 6 bases and J by 8 bases, with 9 bases between. In DNA form, the CDR3 reads TGCAGCGTGATTAGGGGTACGCAGTATTTT. Its translation is CSVIRGTQYF.

The sample holds many counts of this clonotype. This chain joins TRBV3-1 and TRBJ2-3; the match to TRBD2 covers 10 bases. The CDR3 length is 19 residues. The V and J ends lost 4 bases and 0 bases, in that order; junction bases with no gene match: 13. Germline CDR1 is LGHDT and CDR2 is YNNKEL (reference sequence). CDR3 coding DNA: TGTGCCAGCAGCCCCCGACCCGGACTAGCGGCGGGAAGCACAGATACGCAGTATTTT. Protein sequence: CASSPRPGLAAGSTDTQYF.

In this sample, this clonotype turned up many times. V usage is TRBV4-3 and J usage is TRBJ2-3; unclear D gene. The length of the CDR3 is 15 residues. Germline CDR1 and CDR2: LGHNA and YSLEER. V dropped 0 bases and J dropped 4 bases, with 11 bases sitting between them. The CDR3 reads CASSQEGRRPDTQYF. In DNA, the CDR3 is TGCGCCAGCAGCCAAGAAGGACGCCGGCCAGATACGCAGTATTTT.

This clonotype was found a few times. This sequence joins TRBV20-1 and TRBJ2-7; D remains ambiguous. This CDR3 spans 14 amino acids. Between the trimmed V and J ends, which lost 0 bases and 2 bases, there was a span of 11 bases. CDR1 DFQATT and CDR2 SNEGSKA come from the germline V gene (reference sequence). For the CDR3, the DNA is TGCAGTGCTAGAGATGTAACAGACCCCTACGAGCAGTACTTC. It translates to CSARDVTDPYEQYF.